This T cell receptor (beta chain) was profiled in a study of shared clonotypes between healthy human individuals. Germline CDR1 reads SGHRS; CDR2 reads YFSETQ. The length of the CDR3 is 14 residues. The V and J ends lost 0 bases and 4 bases respectively, with 9 bases between them. The assay was carried out at the deep level. Sequenced by immunoSEQ multiplex PCR; TCRdb stores in-frame clones only, minus some. The table records 600,000 to 750,000 clones, 72% of them present only once. Overall study results and limits: Approximately 4.9% of naive CD4 clonotypes were shared across a few donors.

Concerning this clone: Its antigen is undetermined.

The TCR was taken from a woman in her 30s in good health. V usage is TRBV5-1 and J usage is TRBJ2-3; possibly TRBD1 or TRBD2 for D (6 bases each). Material: memory CD4+ T cells sorted from blood. Documented subset: CD45RA-negative fraction. The chain's CDR3 is CASSLDGGPDTQYF. CDR3 coding DNA: TGCGCCAGCAGCTTGGATGGGGGGCCAGATACGCAGTATTTT. The full variable domain, its missing parts supplied by reference TRBV5-1 and TRBJ2-3, is KAGVTQTPRYLIKTRGQQVTLSCSPISGHRSVSWYQQTPGQGLQFLFEYFSETQRNKGNFPGRFSGRQFSNSRSEMNVSTLELGDSALYLCASSLDGGPDTQYFGPGTRLTVL.